One sample yielded the 25 T cell receptor beta chains listed below, sequenced in a study of radiotherapy plus CTLA-4 blockade in lung cancer (dated by TCRdb to about 2018). The library was prepared using the immunoSEQ multiplex PCR assay. TCRdb's version of the immuneACCESS table is confined to in-frame rearrangements and falls short of the full clone set. An unresolved V gene accounts for under half of the shortfall where checked; the remainder is of unknown origin. Across this sample there are approximately 80,000 clones, with around 74% seen only once. In total, the top ten clones hold roughly 10% of the sample. The specimen comprised peripheral blood, sampled from a patient treated with radiotherapy plus ipilimumab. The receptors were sampled from a human donor with non-small cell lung cancer whose response to radiotherapy plus ipilimumab could not be evaluated.

The V gene is TRBV7-9, the J gene TRBJ2-3, with D tentatively TRBD1 (5 bases). V lost 5 bases and J 7 bases, leaving 19 bases between the germline ends. The CDR3 consists of 15 residues. Germline V gene lookup returns CDR1 SEHNR and CDR2 FQNEAQ (reference sequence). This CDR3 is CASSQGRQGGNTQYF. The CDR3, as DNA: TGTGCCAGCAGCCAAGGGCGGCAGGGCGGAAATACGCAGTATTTT.

The V and J genes are TRBV28 and TRBJ2-7, with 7 bases lining up with TRBD2. The CDR3 is made up of 14 amino acids. Germline CDR1 MDHEN, CDR2 SYDVKM. J lost 4 bases, V lost 0 bases, and 3 bases had no gene match. CDR3 sequence: CASSLWGGTYEQYF. The CDR3 region has the DNA TGTGCCAGCAGTTTATGGGGGGGGACGTACGAGCAGTACTTC.

This clone was observed a handful of times. The chain combines TRBV6-5 with TRBJ1-2, with TRBD1 identical over 9 bases. The CDR3 has 14 amino acids. Germline V gene lookup returns CDR1 MNHEY and CDR2 SVGAGI. J was trimmed by 8 bases and V by 5 bases; bases with no gene match: 9. The DNA for the CDR3 is TGTGCCAGCAGTCCACTGGGACAGGGATTCGGCTACACCTTC. Amino acid sequence: CASSPLGQGFGYTF.

The CDR3 sequence is CASSEAGARDTQYF. The CDR3, as DNA: TGTGCCAGCAGCGAGGCGGGGGCCAGGGATACGCAGTATTTT. The chain recombines TRBV4-2 with TRBJ2-3, with a weak D call TRBD2 (7 bases). Germline values: CDR1 LGHNA, CDR2 YNFKEQ. Deletions cut 5 bases from V and 6 bases from J, with 15 bases between. The CDR3 contains 14 residues.

This chain links TRBV28 with TRBJ1-4; no clear D. Trimming shortened V by 3 bases and J by 8 bases, and 13 bases separated the two germline ends. This CDR3 has 14 amino acids. Per germline, CDR1 MDHEN and CDR2 SYDVKM. The CDR3 nucleotides are TGTGCCAGCAGTTTCCCCGGAGCCGACGAAAAACTGTTTTTT. Residues: CASSFPGADEKLFF.

The V call is TRBV7-8, the J call TRBJ2-3; 10 nucleotides match TRBD2. V lost 7 bases to trimming and J lost 2 bases; unmatched junction nucleotides: 6. Germline V gene lookup returns CDR1 SGHVS and CDR2 FQNEAQ. The CDR3 totals 15 residues. The CDR3 loop reads CASTFSGGLTDTQYF. For the CDR3, the DNA is TGTGCCAGCACCTTTAGCGGGGGGCTCACAGATACGCAGTATTTT. Full variable domain (missing parts from reference TRBV7-8 and TRBJ2-3): GAGVSQSPRYKVAKRGQDVALRCDPISGHVSLFWYQQALGQGPEFLTYFQNEAQLDKSGLPSDRFFAERPEGSVSTLKIQRTQQEDSAVYLCASTFSGGLTDTQYFGPGTRLTVL.

This clone was picked up a small number of times. The V gene is TRBV14, the J gene TRBJ1-4; D remains ambiguous. Germline CDR1 SGHDN, CDR2 FVKESK. V was trimmed by 4 bases and J by 6 bases, leaving 3 bases between them. The CDR3 is 11 amino acids. The CDR3 region is CASSPDEKLFF. The CDR3, as DNA: TGTGCCAGCAGCCCGGATGAAAAACTGTTTTTT.

This rearrangement joins TRBV5-1 to TRBJ1-6, with TRBD1 identical over 8 bases. There are 15 residues in the CDR3. The germline V gene has CDR1 SGHRS and CDR2 YFSETQ. J gave up 5 bases and V 0 bases, and 1 base lay outside the gene matches. For the CDR3, the DNA is TGCGCCAGCAGCTTGGCGGGACAGGATAATTCACCCCTCCACTTT. Translation gives CASSLAGQDNSPLHF. The variable domain in full, completed from reference TRBV5-1 and TRBJ1-6, reads KAGVTQTPRYLIKTRGQQVTLSCSPISGHRSVSWYQQTPGQGLQFLFEYFSETQRNKGNFPGRFSGRQFSNSRSEMNVSTLELGDSALYLCASSLAGQDNSPLHFGNGTRLTVT.

This clone was picked up a small number of times. The rearrangement uses TRBV2 and TRBJ2-2; no reliable D call. The germline V gene encodes CDR1 SNHLY and CDR2 FYNNEI. CDR3 length: 13 amino acids. Trimming shortened V by 6 bases and J by 7 bases, and 12 bases separated the two germline ends. CDR3 region: CASRVAARGELFF. In nucleotides, the CDR3 is TGTGCCAGCAGGGTGGCGGCTCGCGGGGAGCTGTTTTTT.

The rearrangement uses TRBV5-1 and TRBJ2-5; 10 bases fit TRBD2. The J segment lost 5 bases and the V segment lost 0 bases, leaving 4 bases of the junction unmatched. This CDR3 region has 15 residues. Germline V gene sequence: CDR1 SGHRS, CDR2 YFSETQ. The CDR3 protein is CASSLESGRAETQYF. For the CDR3, the DNA is TGCGCCAGCAGCTTGGAGAGCGGGAGGGCTGAGACCCAGTACTTC.

The sample holds a few counts of this clone. The chain combines TRBV7-9 with TRBJ2-6; D is uncertain. CDR3 length equals 15 residues. CDR1 and CDR2 (germline): SEHNR, FQNEAQ (reference sequence). Trimming pared 5 bases from V and 0 bases from J, leaving 8 bases between. The CDR3 DNA reads as TGTGCCAGCAGCCTCACAAGCTCTGGGGCCAACGTCCTGACTTTC. Encoded protein: CASSLTSSGANVLTF.

This clone was detected once. The chain couples TRBV11-2 to TRBJ1-2, with 7 positions matching TRBD1. This CDR3 spans 15 amino acids. V trimming: 4 bases; J trimming: 1 base; junction bases outside the gene matches: 6. Looked up from germline, CDR1 is SGHAT and CDR2 is FQNNGV. DNA of the CDR3: TGTGCCAGCAGCTACACACAGGGGTTTAACTATGGCTACACCTTC. Residues: CASSYTQGFNYGYTF.

The chain couples TRBV5-1 to TRBJ2-3, with 8 nucleotides matching TRBD1. The V gene end was trimmed by 0 bases and the J gene end by 4 bases; junction bases not matched to a gene: 4. Germline CDR1 and CDR2: SGHRS and YFSETQ. The CDR3 consists of 15 residues. CDR3 coding DNA: TGCGCCAGCAGCTTGGAGGACAGGGACTCAGATACGCAGTATTTT. Its protein product is CASSLEDRDSDTQYF.

The genes are TRBV4-1 and TRBJ1-1, with TRBD1 matching over 9 bases. V shed 6 bases and J 3 bases; nucleotides not matched to a gene: 11. CDR3 length: 16 amino acids. Germline CDR1 reads MGHRA; CDR2 reads YSYEKL. Here the CDR3 DNA reads TGCGCCAGCAGGCGAGGAAGGGGACAGGGTGACACTGAAGCTTTCTTT. Its protein is CASRRGRGQGDTEAFF.

The rearrangement links TRBV19 to TRBJ2-2, with unresolved D. Germline V gene lookup returns CDR1 LNHDA and CDR2 SQIVND (reference sequence). The CDR3 spans 12 residues. Trimming shortened V by 3 bases and J by 6 bases, and 5 bases separated the two germline ends. The CDR3 DNA reads TGTGCCAGTAGTATCTGGCCCGGGGAGCTGTTTTTT. This encodes CASSIWPGELFF.

This clone was found once. The J gene is TRBJ1-1, the V gene TRBV9; 9 positions agree with TRBD1. This CDR3 is built from 14 residues. CDR1 and CDR2 from the germline V gene are SGDLS and YYNGEE. The V and J ends lost 4 bases and 4 bases, in that order; junction bases with no gene match: 5. The CDR3 coding sequence is TGTGCCAGCAGCAAAGGGACAGGGAGCACTGAAGCTTTCTTT. Its protein product is CASSKGTGSTEAFF. The entire variable domain, with the rest obtained from reference TRBV9 and TRBJ1-1, is as follows: DSGVTQTPKHLITATGQRVTLRCSPRSGDLSVYWYQQSLDQGLQFLIQYYNGEERAKGNILERFSAQQFPDLHSELNLSSLELGDSALYFCASSKGTGSTEAFFGQGTRLTVV.

V usage is TRBV7-9 and J usage is TRBJ1-2; 7 bases agree with TRBD1. The germline V gene has CDR1 SEHNR and CDR2 FQNEAQ (reference sequence). The V segment lost 0 bases and the J segment 6 bases; nucleotides outside the gene matches: 1. There are 13 residues in the CDR3. In DNA, the CDR3 is TGTGCCAGCAGCTTAGCAGACAGGGATGGCTACACCTTC. Translated, it gives CASSLADRDGYTF.

The rearrangement uses TRBV27 and TRBJ1-4, with TRBD1 matching over 7 bases. This CDR3 is 15 amino acids long. Per germline, CDR1 MNHEY and CDR2 SMNVEV (reference sequence). Germline trimming cut 6 bases from V and 8 bases from J; bases unmatched to any gene: 12. The CDR3 DNA sequence: TGTGCCAGCAGCTCCGTCGGAGGGGGCGAAGAAAAACTGTTTTTT. This sequence encodes CASSSVGGGEEKLFF.

This chain uses TRBV30 with TRBJ1-4, with TRBD1 matching 10 bases. This CDR3 contains 17 residues. V dropped 1 base and J dropped 7; count of bases not matched to a gene: 12. Germline V gives CDR1 GTSNPN, CDR2 SVGIG (reference sequence). CDR3 amino acids: CAWSGIDRGLVGEKLFF. The DNA for the CDR3 is TGTGCCTGGAGTGGGATAGACAGGGGGCTAGTAGGTGAAAAACTGTTTTTT.

The rearrangement uses TRBV9 and TRBJ1-5, with D possibly TRBD1 on 5 matching bases. CDR3 length equals 14 residues. V was pared by 0 bases and J by 9 bases, with 13 bases between. Per germline, CDR1 SGDLS and CDR2 YYNGEE. The CDR3 DNA reads as TGTGCCAGCAGCGTAGGCCCAGGGTTAAGGCCCCAGCATTTT. Amino acid sequence: CASSVGPGLRPQHF.

The chain uses TRBV12-5 and TRBJ2-5; TRBD1 aligns across 11 bases. This CDR3 comprises 14 residues. V lost 5 bases, J lost 5 bases, and 4 bases stayed unmatched. CDR1 and CDR2 from the germline V gene are LGHNT and FRNRAP. The CDR3 sequence is CASGPGTGGETQYF. In nucleotides, the CDR3 is TGTGCTAGTGGTCCCGGGACAGGGGGGGAGACCCAGTACTTC.

This clone was detected ten times or more. The rearrangement joins TRBV21-1 to TRBJ2-5; TRBD2 reflects the table's D call only, with no check against the DNA. TRBV21-1 is described as a pseudogene. The CDR3 has 17 amino acids. CDR3 in amino acids: CASSKAGQREGGETQYF. The CDR3 DNA is TGTGCCAGCAGCAAAGCGGGCCAGCGGGAGGGGGGAGAGACCCAGTACTTC.

The chain uses TRBV5-4 and TRBJ2-1; TRBD2 agrees at 12 bases. The CDR3 extends over 18 amino acids. The ends lost 0 bases at V and 2 bases at J; junction bases unmatched: 6. In germline, CDR1 is SGHNT, CDR2 YYREEE (reference sequence). The CDR3 nucleotides read TGTGCCAGCAGCTTGGCTAGCGGGGGGGCCTGGACCTACAATGAGCAGTTCTTC. It yields the protein CASSLASGGAWTYNEQFF.

This clone is medium-sized. V gene TRBV9 combines with J gene TRBJ1-1, with D unresolved. The length of the CDR3 is 17 residues. The ends were cut back, 1 base at V and 0 bases at J, with 16 bases in the middle. CDR1 and CDR2 (germline): SGDLS, YYNGEE. CDR3 in amino acids: CASSVQLAGNMNTEAFF. In DNA form, the CDR3 reads TGTGCCAGCAGCGTACAGCTAGCAGGTAACATGAACACTGAAGCTTTCTTT.

This clone was picked up a small number of times. The CDR3 DNA sequence: TGTGCCAGTATAGGACAGGGTTCAGCTCTTGAAGCTTTCTTT. It translates to CASIGQGSALEAFF. The rearrangement links TRBV19 to TRBJ1-1; 8 bases map to TRBD1. CDR1 and CDR2 from the germline V gene are LNHDA and SQIVND (reference sequence). The CDR3 is 14 amino acids. The ends lost 7 bases at V and 7 bases at J; junction bases unmatched: 11.